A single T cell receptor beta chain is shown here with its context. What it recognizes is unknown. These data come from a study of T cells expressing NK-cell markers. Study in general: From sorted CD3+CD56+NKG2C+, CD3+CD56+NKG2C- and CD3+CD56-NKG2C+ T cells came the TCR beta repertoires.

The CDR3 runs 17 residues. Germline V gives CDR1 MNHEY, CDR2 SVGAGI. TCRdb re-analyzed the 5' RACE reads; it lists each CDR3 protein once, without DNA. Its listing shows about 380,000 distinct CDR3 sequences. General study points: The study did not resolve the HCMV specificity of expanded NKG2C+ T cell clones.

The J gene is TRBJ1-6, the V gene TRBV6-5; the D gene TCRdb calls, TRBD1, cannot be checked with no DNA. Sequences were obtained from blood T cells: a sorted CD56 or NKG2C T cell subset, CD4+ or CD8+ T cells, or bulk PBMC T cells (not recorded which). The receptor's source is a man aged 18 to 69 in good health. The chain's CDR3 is CASSYSRMPGNNSPLHF.